The 8 T cell receptor beta chains reported below all come from one sample, sequenced in a study of blood T cells in healthy people across ages. The second PCR ran roughly 7 to 12 cycles with a sample-barcoded 5' primer and J-beta primers. Each CDR3 protein is one row after TCRdb ran MiXCR on the 5' RACE reads. The sample consists of 750,000 to 950,000 distinct CDR3 sequences, just under 30% of them appearing once. These data were also filed under a second study, of T cells of mothers and their children.

Material: blood. These receptor sequences come from a woman in her thirties or forties in good health.

This chain uses TRBV20-1 with TRBJ2-1, with D unclear. Germline values: CDR1 DFQATT, CDR2 SNEGSKA (reference sequence). This CDR3 has 11 residues. V was pared by 4 bases and J by 4 bases, with 5 bases between. For the CDR3, the DNA is TGCAGTGCTAAAGTTTACAATGAGCAGTTCTTC. Protein: CSAKVYNEQFF.

This clonotype occurred a few times. The genes are TRBV4-2 and TRBJ2-3; D not certain. Trimming cost V 4 bases and J 4 bases, with 9 bases left between them. The germline CDR1 and CDR2 sequences are LGHNA and YNFKEQ. CDR3 size: 13 residues. CDR3 DNA: TGTGCCAGCAGCCCCACTGGGCCAGATACGCAGTATTTT. It codes for CASSPTGPDTQYF.

This clonotype occurred many times. V usage is TRBV27 and J usage is TRBJ2-7; D is perhaps TRBD1 (6 bases). Trimming shortened V by 4 bases and J by 3 bases, and 13 bases separated the two germline ends. This CDR3 contains 14 residues. In germline, CDR1 is MNHEY, CDR2 SMNVEV (reference sequence). The CDR3 region has the DNA TGTGCCAGCAGTTATGGGGGCCTAAACTACGAGCAGTACTTC. It specifies CASSYGGLNYEQYF.

In this sample, this clonotype turned up a few times. The chain recombines TRBV5-1 with TRBJ2-1; 9 bases map to TRBD2. The length of the CDR3 is 15 residues. With 0 bases clipped from V and 5 bases from J, the junction kept 3 bases outside the gene matches. CDR1 and CDR2 (germline): SGHRS, YFSETQ. The CDR3 spells CASSLEASGDNEQFF. CDR3 bases: TGCGCCAGCAGCTTGGAGGCTAGCGGGGACAATGAGCAGTTCTTC. Drawing the rest from reference TRBV5-1 and TRBJ2-1, the complete variable domain is KAGVTQTPRYLIKTRGQQVTLSCSPISGHRSVSWYQQTPGQGLQFLFEYFSETQRNKGNFPGRFSGRQFSNSRSEMNVSTLELGDSALYLCASSLEASGDNEQFFGPGTRLTVL.

The rearrangement links TRBV14 to TRBJ1-4, with D possibly TRBD1 on 5 matching bases. CDR1 is SGHDN and CDR2 is FVKESK in the germline V gene. The CDR3 consists of 15 residues. V shed 0 bases and J shed 10 bases, with 15 bases lying between them. The CDR3 region is CASSQDWGPGGKLFF. For the CDR3, the DNA is TGTGCCAGCAGCCAAGATTGGGGTCCCGGGGGAAAACTGTTTTTT.

A few counts support this clonotype. The V gene is TRBV20-1, the J gene TRBJ2-7, with 7 nucleotides matching TRBD2. Per the germline V gene, CDR1 is DFQATT and CDR2 is SNEGSKA (reference sequence). The CDR3 has 15 amino acids. V lost 6 bases to trimming and J lost 3 bases; unmatched junction nucleotides: 14. DNA of the CDR3: TGCAGTGCCCTATCCAAAGCGGGGACCCTCTACGAGCAGTACTTC. It translates to CSALSKAGTLYEQYF.

Concerning this clonotype itself: Possible read error: a much larger clone is one base away. This chain links TRBV4-1 with TRBJ1-4; D is uncertain. Germline-derived CDR1 and CDR2 are MGHRA and YSYEKL. The CDR3 is 16 residues long. CDR3 in DNA: TGCGCCAGCAGCCAAGATCGCGCGAACCTCAATGAAAAACGGTTTTTT. This translates into CASSQDRANLNEKRFF.

This clonotype was found once. One end of the junction is discordant with germline, which a read error may explain. The genes are TRBV9 and TRBJ2-1, with 12 bases fitting TRBD2. CDR1 is SGDLS, CDR2 YYNGEE, per germline. The CDR3 runs 14 residues. The CDR3: CSSSGSSGGDEQFF. CDR3 sequence (DNA): TGTTCCAGCAGCGGCTCTAGCGGGGGGGATGAGCAGTTCTTC.